This T cell receptor beta chain is from a study of CD8 T cells in Susac syndrome. Study-level information: Among the sequenced Susac syndrome patients, more than five had active disease while roughly eight were in remission.

From blood CD8+ and CD4+ T cells, the TCR beta chain was sequenced. Negative isolation was applied to CD8+ and CD4+ T cells, and FACS enrichment was applied to TEMRA cells. This CDR3 has 15 amino acids. Unmatched junction bases numbered 3, after V lost 4 bases and J lost 0 bases. Random hexamers were used to reverse transcribe an amount of roughly 0.45 to 1 ug RNA. A multiplex approach, immunoSEQ multiplex PCR, amplified TCR beta CDR3 across 54 Vbeta and 13 Jbeta. TCRdb re-called the immunoSEQ multiplex PCR reads through MiXCR, storing one row per CDR3 protein. There are under 70,000 distinct CDR3 sequences in the sample; just under 95% occur only once, and roughly 0.8% lies in the top ten.

The receptor comes from a human donor with Susac syndrome. Specimen: CD8+ T cells from PBMCs. J is TRBJ1-3 and V is TRBV12-3 or TRBV12-4; 7 bases match TRBD1. CDR3 sequence: CASSSDRSSGNTIYF. CDR3 in DNA: TGTGCCAGCAGTTCGGACAGGTCCTCTGGAAACACCATATATTTT.